This is a list of T cell receptor beta chains from one sample in a study of Graves' ophthalmopathy and Graves' hyperthyroidism. TCRdb fed the multiplex PCR reads into MiXCR, producing one record per CDR3 protein. The sample lists 150,000 to 200,000 distinct CDR3 sequences, approximately 40% occurring once. The sequencing sample was made of peripheral blood. These receptors all come from a woman between 40 and 50 years old with Graves' ophthalmopathy. Each CDR3 is given with its conserved first and last residue. D genes are given only for firm matches. Clone size appears in some rows only: once, few, many, or a class for an expanded clone.

CDR3 length: 13; clone size: many; J gene: TRBJ1-1; D gene: .; V gene: TRBV10-3; CDR3 protein: CAITQDRNTEAFF; CDR3 DNA: TGTGCCATCACCCAGGACCGGAACACTGAAGCTTTCTTT
CDR3 length: 14; clone size: many; J gene: TRBJ2-7; D gene: .; V gene: TRBV20-1; CDR3 protein: CSARASRDLYEQYF; CDR3 DNA: TGCAGTGCTAGAGCATCACGGGATCTCTACGAGCAGTACTTC
CDR3 length: 17; clone size: many; J gene: TRBJ2-3; D gene: TRBD1; V gene: TRBV6-1; CDR3 protein: CASSEFSGTGGTDTQYF; CDR3 DNA: TGTGCCAGCAGTGAATTTTCCGGGACAGGGGGCACAGATACGCAGTATTTT
CDR3 length: 18; clone size: many; J gene: TRBJ1-1; D gene: .; V gene: TRBV6-2/TRBV6-3; CDR3 protein: CATSRLANIRSENTEAFF; CDR3 DNA: TGTGCCACCAGTCGCTTGGCGAACATAAGGTCAGAGAACACTGAAGCTTTCTTT
CDR3 length: 14; clone size: many; J gene: TRBJ1-2; D gene: .; V gene: TRBV7-8; CDR3 protein: CASSLATVPYGYTF; CDR3 DNA: TGTGCCAGCAGCTTAGCGACAGTGCCCTATGGCTACACCTTC
CDR3 length: 15; clone size: many; J gene: TRBJ1-1; D gene: .; V gene: TRBV11-2; CDR3 protein: CASSLDSASDTEAFF; CDR3 DNA: TGTGCCAGCAGCTTAGATTCTGCATCGGACACTGAAGCTTTCTTT
CDR3 length: 17; clone size: many; J gene: TRBJ2-5; D gene: TRBD2; V gene: TRBV7-3; CDR3 protein: CASSRGLAGGPGETQYF; CDR3 DNA: TGTGCCAGCAGCCGCGGACTAGCGGGAGGGCCGGGGGAGACCCAGTACTTC
CDR3 length: 13; clone size: many; J gene: TRBJ2-5; D gene: .; V gene: TRBV3-1; CDR3 protein: CASSPGVGETQYF; CDR3 DNA: TGTGCCAGCAGCCCGGGGGTTGGAGAGACCCAGTACTTC
CDR3 length: 15; clone size: many; J gene: TRBJ2-5; D gene: .; V gene: TRBV4-1; CDR3 protein: CASSQVQGLLETQYF; CDR3 DNA: TGCGCCAGCAGCCAAGTGCAGGGGCTGTTGGAGACCCAGTACTTC
CDR3 length: 17; clone size: .; J gene: TRBJ2-4; D gene: .; V gene: TRBV7-8; CDR3 protein: CASSPNPMGRAKNIQYF; CDR3 DNA: TGTGCCAGCAGTCCCAACCCGATGGGGCGTGCCAAAAACATTCAGTACTTC